The 2 T cell receptor beta chains below all came from one sample that was sequenced in a study of metastatic and nonmetastatic thyroid tumors. TCRdb re-called clones from the PCR reads using MiXCR. The sample includes about 93,000 clones, about 13% seen only once; the top ten take approximately 10%. Thyroid surgery was performed in patients who had received no treatment beforehand. The sequencing sample was made of blood. These receptors were taken from a female donor with papillary thyroid cancer or a benign thyroid nodule (not recorded which). Some clones in this sample may be carry-over from other donors' samples.

The DNA for the CDR3 is TGTGCCAGCACCCGCACAGGGGGCGGAATCTATGGCTACACCTTC. Residues: CASTRTGGGIYGYTF. This sequence joins TRBV6-1 and TRBJ1-2; 9 bases agree with TRBD1. V dropped 7 bases and J dropped 4; count of bases not matched to a gene: 10. The CDR3 runs to 15 residues. The germline V gene has CDR1 MNHNS and CDR2 SASEGT.

This clone was detected many times. The chain carries TRBV12-3 or TRBV12-4 and TRBJ1-1; weak D call: TRBD1 (6 bases). V lost 2 bases to trimming and J lost 5 bases, with 15 bases between them. The CDR3 length is 15 residues. The CDR3 coding sequence is TGTGCCAGCAGTTTAATTTCAGGGGTAGGGACTGAAGCTTTCTTT. The encoded protein is CASSLISGVGTEAFF.